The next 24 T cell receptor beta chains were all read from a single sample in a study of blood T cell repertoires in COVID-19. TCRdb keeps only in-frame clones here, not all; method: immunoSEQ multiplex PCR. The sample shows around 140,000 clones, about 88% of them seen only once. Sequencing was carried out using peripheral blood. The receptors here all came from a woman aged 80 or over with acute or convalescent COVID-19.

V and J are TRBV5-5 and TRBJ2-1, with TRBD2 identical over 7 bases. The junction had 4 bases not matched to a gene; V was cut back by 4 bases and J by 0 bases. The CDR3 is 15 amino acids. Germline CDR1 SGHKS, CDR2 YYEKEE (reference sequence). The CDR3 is CASSVLASSYNEQFF. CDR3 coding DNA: TGTGCCAGCAGCGTACTAGCGAGCTCCTACAATGAGCAGTTCTTC.

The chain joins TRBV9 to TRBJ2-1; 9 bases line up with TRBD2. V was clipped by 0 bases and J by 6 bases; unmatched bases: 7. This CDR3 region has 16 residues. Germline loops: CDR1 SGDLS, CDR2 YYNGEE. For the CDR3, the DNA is TGTGCCAGCAGCGTAGGTCGCGGGAGGGCCTTCAATGAGCAGTTCTTC. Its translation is CASSVGRGRAFNEQFF.

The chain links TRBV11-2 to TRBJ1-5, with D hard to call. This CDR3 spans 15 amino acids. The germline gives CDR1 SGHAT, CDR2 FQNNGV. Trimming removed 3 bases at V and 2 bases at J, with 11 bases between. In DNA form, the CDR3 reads TGTGCCAGCAGCTTGGTCCCCTATGGCAATCAGCCCCAGCATTTT. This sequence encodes CASSLVPYGNQPQHF. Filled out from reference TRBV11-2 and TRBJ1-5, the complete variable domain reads EAGVAQSPRYKIIEKRQSVAFWCNPISGHATLYWYQQILGQGPKLLIQFQNNGVVDDSQLPKDRFSAERLKGVDSTLKIQPAKLEDSAVYLCASSLVPYGNQPQHFGDGTRLSIL.

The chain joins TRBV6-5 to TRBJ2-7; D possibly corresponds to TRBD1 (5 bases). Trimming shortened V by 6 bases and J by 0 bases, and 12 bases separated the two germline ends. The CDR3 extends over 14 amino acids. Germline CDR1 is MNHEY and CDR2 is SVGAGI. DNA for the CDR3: TGTGCCAGCAGCGACAGACAGAGCTCCTACGAGCAGTACTTC. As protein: CASSDRQSSYEQYF.

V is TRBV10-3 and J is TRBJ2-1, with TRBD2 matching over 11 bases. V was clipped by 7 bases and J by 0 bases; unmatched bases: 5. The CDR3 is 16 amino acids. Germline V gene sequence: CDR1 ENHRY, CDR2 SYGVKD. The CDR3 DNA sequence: TGTGCCATCATGGCTAGCGGGGGGAGCTCCTACAATGAGCAGTTCTTC. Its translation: CAIMASGGSSYNEQFF.

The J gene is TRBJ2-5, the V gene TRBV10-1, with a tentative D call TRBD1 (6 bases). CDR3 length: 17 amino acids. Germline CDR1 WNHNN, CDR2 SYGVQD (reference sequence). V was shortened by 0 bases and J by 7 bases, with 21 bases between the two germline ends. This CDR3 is CASSESKTGTSLGTQYF. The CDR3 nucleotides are TGCGCCAGCAGTGAGTCCAAAACCGGGACATCCTTGGGGACCCAGTACTTC.

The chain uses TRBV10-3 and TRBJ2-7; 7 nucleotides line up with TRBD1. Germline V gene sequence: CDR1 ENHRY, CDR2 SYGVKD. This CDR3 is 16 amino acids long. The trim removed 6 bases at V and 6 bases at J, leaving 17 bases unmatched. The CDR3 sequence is CAISGTARGVGGEQYF. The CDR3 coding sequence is TGTGCCATCAGCGGGACAGCTAGGGGAGTCGGCGGCGAGCAGTACTTC.

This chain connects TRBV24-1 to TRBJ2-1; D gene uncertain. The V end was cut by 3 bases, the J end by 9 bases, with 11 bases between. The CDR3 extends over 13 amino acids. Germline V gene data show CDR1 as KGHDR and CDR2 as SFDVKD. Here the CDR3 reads CATSDPPPGEQFF. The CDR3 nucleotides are TGTGCCACCAGTGATCCCCCACCGGGTGAGCAGTTCTTC.

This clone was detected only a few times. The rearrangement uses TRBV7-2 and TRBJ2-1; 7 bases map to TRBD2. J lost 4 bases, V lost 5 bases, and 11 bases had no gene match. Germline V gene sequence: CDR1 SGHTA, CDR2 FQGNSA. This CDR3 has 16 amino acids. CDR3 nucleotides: TGTGCCAGCAGCCGGGCAGTGTCCGGGGGGTACAATGAGCAGTTCTTC. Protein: CASSRAVSGGYNEQFF.

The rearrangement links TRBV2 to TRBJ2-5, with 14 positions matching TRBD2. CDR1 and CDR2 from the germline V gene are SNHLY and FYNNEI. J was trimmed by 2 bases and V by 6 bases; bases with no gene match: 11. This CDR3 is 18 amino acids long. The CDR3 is CASSERLAGGSQQETQYF. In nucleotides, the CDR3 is TGTGCCAGCAGCGAGCGACTAGCGGGAGGGTCCCAACAAGAGACCCAGTACTTC.

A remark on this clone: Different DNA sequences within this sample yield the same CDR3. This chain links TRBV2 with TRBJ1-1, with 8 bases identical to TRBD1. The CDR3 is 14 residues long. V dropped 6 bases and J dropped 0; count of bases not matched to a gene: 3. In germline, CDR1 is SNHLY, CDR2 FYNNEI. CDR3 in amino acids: CASSVDRVNTEAFF. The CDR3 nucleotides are TGTGCCAGCAGCGTGGACAGGGTGAACACTGAAGCTTTCTTT.

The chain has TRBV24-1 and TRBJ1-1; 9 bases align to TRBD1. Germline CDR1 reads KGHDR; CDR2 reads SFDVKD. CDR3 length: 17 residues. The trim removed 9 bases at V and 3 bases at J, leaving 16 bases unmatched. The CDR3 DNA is TGTGCCACCGATTGGGACAGGGCGGATTTGGGTGACACTGAAGCTTTCTTT. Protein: CATDWDRADLGDTEAFF.

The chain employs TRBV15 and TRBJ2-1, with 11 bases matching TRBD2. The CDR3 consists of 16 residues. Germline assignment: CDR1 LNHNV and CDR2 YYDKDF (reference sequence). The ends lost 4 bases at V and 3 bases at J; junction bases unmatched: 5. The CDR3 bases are TGTGCCACCAGCAAGGGACTAGCGGAGAACTACAATGAGCAGTTCTTC. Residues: CATSKGLAENYNEQFF.

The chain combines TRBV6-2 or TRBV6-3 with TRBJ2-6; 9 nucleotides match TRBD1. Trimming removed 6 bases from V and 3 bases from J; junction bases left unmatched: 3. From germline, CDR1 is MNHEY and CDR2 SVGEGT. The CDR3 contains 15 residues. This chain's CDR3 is CASSNRGLGANVLTF. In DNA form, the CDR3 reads TGTGCCAGCAGCAACAGGGGGCTTGGGGCCAACGTCCTGACTTTC.

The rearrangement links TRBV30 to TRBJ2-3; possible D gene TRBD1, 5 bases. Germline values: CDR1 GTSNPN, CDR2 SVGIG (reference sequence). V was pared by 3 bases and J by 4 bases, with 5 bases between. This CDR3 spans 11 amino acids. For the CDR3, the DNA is TGTGCCTGGAGAGGGGCAGATACGCAGTATTTT. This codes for CAWRGADTQYF.

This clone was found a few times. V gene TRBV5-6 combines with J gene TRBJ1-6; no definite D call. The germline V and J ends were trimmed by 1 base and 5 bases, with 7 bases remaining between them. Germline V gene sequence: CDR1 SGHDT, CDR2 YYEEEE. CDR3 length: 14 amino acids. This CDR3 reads CASSLWRHNSPLHF. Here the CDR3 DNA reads TGTGCCAGCAGCTTGTGGAGGCATAATTCACCCCTCCACTTT.

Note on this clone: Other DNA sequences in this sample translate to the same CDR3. This CDR3 reads CASSLGGQNTEAFF. The CDR3 region has the DNA TGCGCCAGCAGCTTGGGGGGCCAGAACACTGAAGCTTTCTTT. This rearrangement joins TRBV5-1 to TRBJ1-1, with D possibly TRBD1 on 5 matching bases. V was cut by 0 bases and J by 1 base, with 7 bases left in between. Germline values: CDR1 SGHRS, CDR2 YFSETQ. The CDR3 consists of 14 residues. Drawing the rest from reference TRBV5-1 and TRBJ1-1, the complete variable domain is KAGVTQTPRYLIKTRGQQVTLSCSPISGHRSVSWYQQTPGQGLQFLFEYFSETQRNKGNFPGRFSGRQFSNSRSEMNVSTLELGDSALYLCASSLGGQNTEAFFGQGTRLTVV.

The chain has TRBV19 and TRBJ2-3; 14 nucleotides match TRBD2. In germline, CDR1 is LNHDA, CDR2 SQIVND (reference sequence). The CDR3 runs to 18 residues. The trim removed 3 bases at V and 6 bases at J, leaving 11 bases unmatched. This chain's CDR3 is CASSIGPTSGRAEDTQYF. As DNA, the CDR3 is TGTGCCAGTAGTATTGGCCCGACTAGCGGGAGGGCCGAGGATACGCAGTATTTT.

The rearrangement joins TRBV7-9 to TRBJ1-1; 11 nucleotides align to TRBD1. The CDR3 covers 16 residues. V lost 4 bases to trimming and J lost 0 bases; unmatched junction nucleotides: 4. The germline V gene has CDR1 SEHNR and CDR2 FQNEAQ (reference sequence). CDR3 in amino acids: CASSSGQGAMNTEAFF. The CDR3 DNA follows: TGTGCCAGCAGCTCTGGACAGGGGGCGATGAACACTGAAGCTTTCTTT.

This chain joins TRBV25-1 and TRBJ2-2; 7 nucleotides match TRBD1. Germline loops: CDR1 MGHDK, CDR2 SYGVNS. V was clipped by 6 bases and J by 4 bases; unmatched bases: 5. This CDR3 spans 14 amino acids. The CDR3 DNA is TGTGCCAGCAGGCAGACAGGGTTCACCGGGGAGCTGTTTTTT. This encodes CASRQTGFTGELFF.

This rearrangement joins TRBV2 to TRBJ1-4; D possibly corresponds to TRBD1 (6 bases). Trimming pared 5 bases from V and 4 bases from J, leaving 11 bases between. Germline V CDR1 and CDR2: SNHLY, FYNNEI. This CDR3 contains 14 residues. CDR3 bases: TGTGCCAGCAGTCCCCGACAGGTTAATGAAAAACTGTTTTTT. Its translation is CASSPRQVNEKLFF.

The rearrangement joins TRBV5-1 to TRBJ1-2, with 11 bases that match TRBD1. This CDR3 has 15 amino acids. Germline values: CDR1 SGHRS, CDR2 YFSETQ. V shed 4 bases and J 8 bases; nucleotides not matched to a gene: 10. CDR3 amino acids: CASSNRTGGAEGYTF. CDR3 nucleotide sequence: TGCGCCAGCAGCAACAGGACAGGGGGCGCGGAGGGCTACACCTTC.

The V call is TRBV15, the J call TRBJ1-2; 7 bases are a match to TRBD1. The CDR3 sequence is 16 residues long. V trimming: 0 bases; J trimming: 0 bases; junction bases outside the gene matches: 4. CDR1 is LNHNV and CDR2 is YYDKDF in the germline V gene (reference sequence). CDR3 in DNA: TGTGCCACCAGCAGAGATAGAACAGGGGCTAACTATGGCTACACCTTC. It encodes CATSRDRTGANYGYTF.

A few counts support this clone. CDR3 DNA: TGTGCCAGCAGCCGAGGGGACAGGGGGAACCACGAGCAGTACTTC. This sequence encodes CASSRGDRGNHEQYF. The gene calls are TRBV3-1 (or the pseudogene TRBV3-2) and TRBJ2-7, with 11 bases aligning to TRBD1. After removal of 4 bases from V and 5 bases from J, the junction contained 7 bases not matched to a gene. The CDR3 runs 15 residues. Germline CDR1 and CDR2: LGHDT and YNNKEL (reference sequence).